What follows describes a single T cell receptor beta chain. This clone was seen only a few times. This clone's antigen is unknown. Base-call qualities are not available, and no considerably larger clone is one nucleotide away. The cohort consisted of 670 or so healthy bone marrow donors. At the time of sampling, all cohort members were nominally healthy, though unrecorded immune exposures were likely present. The donor tested CMV seronegative, placing the donor among the 300 to 400 seronegative members of the cohort. Every donor gave a peripheral blood sample, and the peripheral blood mononuclear cells from that sample were used for TCR beta sequencing. The Qiagen DNeasy Blood Extraction Kit was used to extract genomic DNA from the blood cell samples. The library was generated by the immunoSEQ multiplex PCR assay. A mixture of 60 forward primers for TCR Vbeta segments and 13 reverse primers for TCR Jbeta segments was used in the multiplex PCR. The CDR3 region of rearranged TCR beta genes was amplified from genomic DNA by a multiplex PCR assay. The Illumina HiSeq System was used to sequence the amplified TCR beta libraries as 87-base-pair reads. In the source study's methods: A later analysis counted about 80 million unique TCR beta chains across the 666 repertoires, and roughly 11 million of these chains were shared by at least two donors. Raw reads were error-corrected and collapsed into unique sequences with a nearest-neighbor algorithm that merged closely related sequences to remove PCR and sequencing errors. CDR3 sequences were aligned to IMGT reference sequences to assign V, D and J gene segments. Each retained sequence needed at least a six-nucleotide match to both a V gene segment and a J gene segment. Rearrangements were called productive when the CDR3 lacked stop codons and stayed in frame with V and J; all others were non-productive. CDR3 was defined by IMGT convention, running from the second conserved V-encoded cysteine to the conserved J-encoded phenylalanine. The earlier analysis of a few hundred of the donors excluded sequences that lacked an unambiguous match to a single V gene segment. In an earlier analysis of 587 of the donors, a V segment was called functional when productive rearrangements were above 56.7%, and segregating when the standard deviation between donors exceeded 5%. A statistical classification framework was built for diagnosing cytomegalovirus status from the catalog of TCR beta chain sequences. In a later analysis, TCR nucleotide sequences were compared against IMGT/GENE-DB human TR gene sequences so that V and J genes could be assigned. In a later analysis, CDR3 sequences and most-parsimonious VDJ recombination scenarios were assigned using the TCRdist pipeline. In a later analysis, each TCR beta chain was defined by its CDR3 amino acid sequence together with its V-gene family, and reads without a unique V-gene family were excluded. A later analysis removed several hundred highly shared, low-generation-probability nucleotide sequences to deal with suspected cross-contamination and a sequencing artifact. In a later analysis, a clonal expansion index for each public chain was calculated from normalized within-repertoire ranks of inferred template counts. Generation probabilities in a later analysis came from a VDJ recombination model fitted to out-of-frame rearrangements, and those results were checked against IGoR. In a later analysis, TCR-TCR, TCR-HLA and TCR-CMV co-occurrence was scored with hypergeometric tests, and a repertoire-size bias correction was applied to TCR pairs. A later analysis estimated false discovery rates by permuting HLA or CMV assignments 20 times. In a later analysis, co-occurring TCRs were grouped using DBSCAN, and TCRdist sequence similarity was added for clustering within HLA-allele-positive subsets. For co-occurrence clustering, repertoires with fewer than 30,000 or more than 120,000 public chains were excluded, along with four to six repertoires with anomalous nucleotide sharing. TCRdb obtained this table from immuneACCESS and retained in-frame rearrangements with V and J assigned. These tables miss some clones; where compared with another copy, unresolved V genes account for less than half of the shortfall, and the remainder is unexplained. V and J calls and clone size are those listed in that table; D and trimming were worked out from the DNA. Present in this sample are around 130,000 clones, roughly 72% of which were seen just once. The leading ten clones occupy 1.5% to 2% of the sample.

Spanning cysteine to phenylalanine, the CDR3 consists of 15 amino acids. Of the read, only the CDR3 DNA is kept; its 45 bases are in frame from base 1. V loses 3 bases, J loses 5 bases, and the germline ends lie 11 bases apart. This record comes from a study of cytomegalovirus exposure and HLA in healthy donors (dated by TCRdb to the late 2010s). Looking at the study overall: In an earlier analysis of around 540 of the donors, approximately 260 Gb of sequence data and approximately 100 million unique TCR beta sequences from some 170 million T cells were reported. An early release covering roughly 580 HLA-typed donors comprised approximately 300 gigabases of sequencing data and around 80 million unique TCR sequences. Of the approximately 400 genotyped donors, 65% to 90% fell in the genetic ancestry cluster associated with self-reported Caucasian donors. The aim of the study was to test whether cataloging public T cell receptors could identify signatures of past pathogen exposure. Using immunosequencing, the study profiled T cell repertoires from around 680 subjects and related those repertoires to cytomegalovirus serostatus. Besides the first cohort of approximately 710 subjects, a separate validation cohort made up of around 120 different subjects was used. High-throughput TCR immunosequencing, statistical association of individual TCRs with disease status, and machine learning were combined to predict cytomegalovirus infection status. A later analysis re-analyzed previously published TCR beta repertoires from roughly 600 donors and added high-resolution HLA genotyping to study TCR occurrence patterns. In the later analysis, no new phenotypic data were used to find candidate immune exposures; instead, reliance was placed on TCR beta sequences and their occurrence across donors. An earlier analysis of about 600 of the donors used high-throughput TCR beta sequencing to judge whether each TCR beta V gene segment behaved as functional or pseudogenic. Donor age, sex, ethnicity and CMV serostatus were compiled together with the repertoire data. A later genetic analysis used genome-wide SNP genotypes for about 60% of the roughly 700 donors, treating that subset as a discovery cohort. Every repertoire in the discovery cohort had been generated on one and the same sequencing platform. Both class I and class II loci were covered by HLA typing, at four-digit resolution. The number of donors typed differed by locus, with about 629-640 for A, B, C, DRB1 and DQB1, 522 for DQA1, 600 to 610 for DPA1, and some 440 for DPB1. Because of strong linkage in the cohort, roughly five DR-DQ haplotypes were treated as single units for association and clustering. Across about 380 genotyped donors of the cohort, an average of about 220,000 unique TCR beta nucleotide sequences per donor were sequenced, and approximately 17% of those sequences were non-productive. Broad study findings and their caveats: Linkage disequilibrium might explain the correlated functional status among segregating V segments, but an unknown experimental factor could not be ruled out. V-gene and J-gene trimming of TCR beta chains was associated with a missense DCLRE1C variant in a later genetic analysis, and the association was replicated in an independent cohort. In both the original and validation cohorts, the classifier was reported to diagnose cytomegalovirus status with high specificity and sensitivity. Most TCR sequences were observed very rarely across donors, whereas some public TCRs were present in many individuals. In a later analysis, around 17,000 TCR beta sequences were associated with specific HLA alleles at a false discovery rate of 0.05. Several of the top co-occurrence clusters appeared to be linked to parvovirus B19, influenza, CMV and Epstein-Barr virus, according to a later analysis. Most CMV-associated TCR beta chains appeared to be HLA-restricted in a later analysis, and the HLA associations seemed to be driven largely by CMV exposure. Sequencing depth was assumed to be roughly uniform across donors in the presence/absence analyses, though that assumption may not hold. HLA typing was unavailable for some donors at each locus, so association tests used only the typed subset. Broadly in line with IMGT annotations, most TCR beta V segments showed up in productive rearrangements about 87% or about 30% of the time in an earlier analysis of approximately 600 of the donors. A later analysis found that HLA-associated TCR beta chains were more clonally expanded and had lower generation probabilities than equally common non-associated chains. A further reported finding was that TCR beta sequences accurately predicted the HLA-A and HLA-B alleles for most subjects in the first cohort. In vitro tests confirmed that a few of the cytomegalovirus-associated TCR beta chains recognize cytomegalovirus antigens. A later analysis found that TCR association rates varied across HLA loci, with DRB1 alleles showing the most associated TCRs and HLA-C alleles the fewest. The authors suggested that the approach could potentially be generalized to other disease states and immunological phenotypes. In a later genetic analysis, fewer N-insertions in productive TCRs were reported among donors in an Asian-associated ancestry cluster than the 666-donor mean. This cohort had only TCR beta chains sequenced, and the lack of alpha or paired-chain data limited which features could be detected. Roughly 15 rarely observed V segments, including chromosome 9 orphons, were excluded from the earlier analysis of several hundred of the donors because counts were too low. The study listed 150 to 200 TCR beta chains as associated with cytomegalovirus. For the cohort, immune exposure information was limited to CMV serostatus. The sequencing pipeline was judged likely to have produced a cluster of highly shared sequence variants as a technical artifact. Assigning TCR associations to individual alleles was difficult when HLA alleles, especially DR and DQ, strongly co-occurred. The 87-base-pair reads could not distinguish some IMGT-functional V segments, including TRBV6-2 and TRBV6-3, so those segments were excluded.

The sample comprised PBMCs. This sequence uses TRBV6-7 and TRBJ1-6; the D gene identity is not certain. TRBV6-7 is sorted into the ORF group, with uncertain function. The TCR was taken from a man aged 40-50 years in good health and CMV-seronegative. The DNA reads TGTGCCAGCAGTTATAGCCCTCGACATAATTCACCCCTCCACTTT. The encoded protein is CASSYSPRHNSPLHF.